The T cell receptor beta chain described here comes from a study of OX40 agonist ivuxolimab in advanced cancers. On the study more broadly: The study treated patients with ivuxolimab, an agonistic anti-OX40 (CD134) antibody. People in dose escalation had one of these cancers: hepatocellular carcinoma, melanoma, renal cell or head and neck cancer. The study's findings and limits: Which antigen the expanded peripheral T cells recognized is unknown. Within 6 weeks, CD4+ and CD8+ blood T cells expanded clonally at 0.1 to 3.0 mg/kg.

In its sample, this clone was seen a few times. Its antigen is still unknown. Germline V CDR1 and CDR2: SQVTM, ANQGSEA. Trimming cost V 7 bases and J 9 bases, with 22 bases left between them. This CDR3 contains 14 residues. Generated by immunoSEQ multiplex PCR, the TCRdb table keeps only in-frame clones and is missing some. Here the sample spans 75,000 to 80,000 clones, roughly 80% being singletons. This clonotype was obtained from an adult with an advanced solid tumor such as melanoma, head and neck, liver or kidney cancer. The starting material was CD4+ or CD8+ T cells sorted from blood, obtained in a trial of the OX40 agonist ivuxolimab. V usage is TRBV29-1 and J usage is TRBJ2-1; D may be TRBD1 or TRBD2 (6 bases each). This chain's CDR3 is CSALRDNSGAEQFF. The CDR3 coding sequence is TGCAGCGCCCTCCGGGACAATAGCGGTGCTGAGCAGTTCTTC.